Shown below are 29 T cell receptor beta chains from a single sample sequenced in a study of T cell responses to AZD1222 COVID-19 vaccine. Sequencing used immunoSEQ multiplex PCR; TCRdb keeps in-frame clones, though not all of them. The repertoire consists of 100,000 to 150,000 clones, with 75% to 95% occurring once and the leading ten covering approximately 2.5%. The material was peripheral blood, obtained on day 0 of AZD1222 vaccination. The receptors were sampled from an adult in good health.

The gene calls are TRBV12-3 or TRBV12-4 and TRBJ2-3; 8 bases are a match to TRBD1. V dropped 8 bases and J dropped 8; count of bases not matched to a gene: 9. The CDR3 has 13 residues. The CDR3 loop is CASGQGLLGTQYF. CDR3 DNA: TGTGCCAGCGGACAGGGCCTCCTAGGTACGCAGTATTTT.

This clone has just one count. V usage is TRBV4-1 and J usage is TRBJ1-5; 9 bases are a match to TRBD1. Germline values: CDR1 MGHRA, CDR2 YSYEKL. V lost 5 bases to trimming and J lost 6 bases; unmatched junction nucleotides: 11. The CDR3 spans 16 residues. The CDR3 sequence is CASSGGGDRASQPQHF. CDR3 coding DNA: TGCGCCAGCAGCGGAGGAGGGGACAGGGCTAGTCAGCCCCAGCATTTT.

The chain links TRBV5-4 to TRBJ1-1, with D uncertain. CDR1 is SGHNT, CDR2 YYREEE, per germline (reference sequence). The V and J ends lost 2 bases and 3 bases respectively, with 14 bases between them. The CDR3 is 15 amino acids. In DNA, the CDR3 is TGTGCCAGCAGCTTCGGGCGGTATAGGGACACTGAAGCTTTCTTT. Protein sequence: CASSFGRYRDTEAFF.

This rearrangement joins TRBV6-5 to TRBJ2-5; no clear D gene. The CDR3 is 11 amino acids. Germline CDR1 and CDR2: MNHEY and SVGAGI. V was shortened by 7 bases and J by 5 bases, with 8 bases between the two germline ends. The CDR3 region has the DNA TGTGCCAGCACAGAATTGGAGACCCAGTACTTC. Its translation: CASTELETQYF.

The rearrangement links TRBV3-1 (or the pseudogene TRBV3-2) to TRBJ1-3, with D maybe TRBD1 (5 bases). The CDR3 length is 13 residues. The germline V and J ends were trimmed by 6 bases and 0 bases, with 6 bases remaining between them. The germline CDR1 and CDR2 sequences are LGHDT and YNNKEL (reference sequence). The CDR3 DNA follows: TGTGCCAGCAGGGACACCTCTGGAAACACCATATATTTT. Encoded protein: CASRDTSGNTIYF.

This chain links TRBV19 with TRBJ2-1; D gene unclear. Germline V lookup: CDR1 LNHDA, CDR2 SQIVND (reference sequence). The V and J ends lost 3 bases and 4 bases respectively, with 16 bases between them. This CDR3 comprises 16 residues. The CDR3 protein is CASSIGGALSYNEQFF. The CDR3 DNA reads TGTGCCAGTAGTATCGGCGGTGCCCTCTCATACAATGAGCAGTTCTTC. Full variable domain (outside the CDR3, taken from reference TRBV19 and TRBJ2-1): DGGITQSPKYLFRKEGQNVTLSCEQNLNHDAMYWYRQDPGQGLRLIYYSQIVNDFQKGDIAEGYSVSREKKESFPLTVTSAQKNPTAFYLCASSIGGALSYNEQFFGPGTRLTVL.

The V gene is TRBV2, the J gene TRBJ2-1; D gene unclear. V was pared by 2 bases and J by 8 bases, with 7 bases between. This CDR3 contains 12 residues. From germline, CDR1 is SNHLY and CDR2 FYNNEI. The CDR3 DNA sequence: TGTGCCAGCAGTGAACTAGTCGATGAGCAGTTCTTC. Its protein is CASSELVDEQFF.

The V call is TRBV29-1, the J call TRBJ1-2; D gene uncertain. V shed 0 bases and J shed 8 bases, with 13 bases lying between them. This CDR3 has 13 residues. Per germline, CDR1 SQVTM and CDR2 ANQGSEA. CDR3 sequence (DNA): TGCAGCGTTGAAGATCCCGGACTGGGGGGCTACACCTTC. Amino acids: CSVEDPGLGGYTF.

The V and J genes are TRBV9 and TRBJ1-1, with D possibly matching TRBD1 (6 bases). V dropped 7 bases and J dropped 3 bases, with 13 bases sitting between them. CDR1 and CDR2 (germline): SGDLS, YYNGEE. The CDR3 covers 13 residues. The CDR3 spells CASGRGSYTEAFF. In nucleotides, the CDR3 is TGTGCCAGCGGGAGGGGGTCGTACACTGAAGCTTTCTTT.

This chain links TRBV7-8 with TRBJ1-2, with D perhaps TRBD1 (5 bases). The germline CDR1 and CDR2 sequences are SGHVS and FQNEAQ. The V end lost 2 bases, the J end lost 2 bases, and 9 bases lay between the germline ends. The CDR3 contains 14 residues. CDR3 nucleotides: TGTGCCAGCAGCTTAAGGGACGAAAACTATGGCTACACCTTC. Translating gives CASSLRDENYGYTF.

The sample holds one count of this clone. This sequence joins TRBV12-3 or TRBV12-4 and TRBJ1-1; no reliable D call. The length of the CDR3 is 12 residues. With 6 bases removed from V and 4 bases from J, the gap between germline ends came to 9 bases. In nucleotides, the CDR3 is TGTGCCAGCAGAAACCTCGCCACTGAAGCTTTCTTT. Protein: CASRNLATEAFF.

CDR3 DNA: TGTGCCAGCAGTTACGAGGGACTAGCGGGAGTCAGCTACAATGAGCAGTTCTTC. It encodes CASSYEGLAGVSYNEQFF. This chain uses TRBV6-2 or TRBV6-3 with TRBJ2-1, with TRBD2 identical over 14 bases. Per the germline V gene, CDR1 is MNHEY and CDR2 is SVGEGT. V lost 2 bases to trimming and J lost 3 bases; unmatched junction nucleotides: 6. The CDR3 is made up of 18 amino acids.

The chain combines TRBV24-1 with TRBJ2-2; 7 bases align to TRBD1. The J segment lost 6 bases and the V segment lost 4 bases, leaving 4 bases of the junction unmatched. CDR3 length: 14 amino acids. Germline CDR1 and CDR2: KGHDR and SFDVKD. The CDR3 nucleotides read TGTGCCACCAGTGACCCCGACAGGGCCGGGGAGCTGTTTTTT. Translation gives CATSDPDRAGELFF.

This sequence joins TRBV29-1 and TRBJ2-7, with D possibly being TRBD1 (6 bases). The CDR3 sequence is 11 residues long. Trimming left V 6 bases short and J 6 bases short, with 12 bases between. Per the germline V gene, CDR1 is SQVTM and CDR2 is ANQGSEA. The CDR3 reads CSVDTGTEQYF. The CDR3 DNA reads TGCAGCGTAGATACAGGGACCGAGCAGTACTTC.

The CDR3 loop is CASSQRGTTEKRAYGYTF. The CDR3 DNA follows: TGTGCCAGCTCACAACGGGGTACGACAGAGAAAAGGGCTTATGGCTACACCTTC. The chain joins TRBV18 to TRBJ1-2; D perhaps matches TRBD1 (5 bases). V lost 4 bases to trimming and J lost 5 bases, with 26 bases between them. The CDR3 extends over 18 amino acids. Germline values: CDR1 KGHSH, CDR2 LQKENI.

The CDR3 here is CASSVSGITEAFF. The CDR3 region has the DNA TGTGCCAGCAGTGTCAGCGGAATCACTGAAGCTTTCTTT. The V and J genes are TRBV2 and TRBJ1-1; D not certain. Trimming removed 4 bases from V and 4 bases from J, with 10 bases in between. This CDR3 has 13 residues. Per germline, CDR1 SNHLY and CDR2 FYNNEI.

The chain uses TRBV10-2 and TRBJ1-4; 7 bases are a match to TRBD1. V was clipped by 8 bases and J by 4 bases; unmatched bases: 1. The CDR3 is 12 amino acids. Per the germline V gene, CDR1 is WSHSY and CDR2 is SAAADI. CDR3 bases: TGCGCCAGCGGACAGGTTAATGAAAAACTGTTTTTT. Amino acid sequence: CASGQVNEKLFF.

This clone occurred a few times. The gene calls are TRBV4-1 and TRBJ1-4; no reliable D call. V was shortened by 0 bases and J by 7 bases, with 12 bases between the two germline ends. This CDR3 contains 15 residues. The V gene's germline CDR1 is MGHRA and CDR2 YSYEKL. The CDR3, as DNA: TGCGCCAGCAGCCAAGATCCGAGGTCGAGTGAAAAACTGTTTTTT. It is translated as CASSQDPRSSEKLFF.

CDR3 coding DNA: TGTGCCAGCAGTTCAGGACAGGCAAAACTGTTTTTT. It yields the protein CASSSGQAKLFF. The chain couples TRBV6-5 to TRBJ1-4; TRBD1 aligns across 7 bases. This CDR3 region has 12 residues. With V trimmed by 4 bases and J by 10 bases, 3 bases remained unmatched. Germline V gives CDR1 MNHEY, CDR2 SVGAGI.

The chain links TRBV27 to TRBJ1-2; TRBD1 is a possible D gene (6 bases). The CDR3 covers 13 residues. Trimming took 3 bases from V and 12 from J, leaving 17 bases between them. Per the germline V gene, CDR1 is MNHEY and CDR2 is SMNVEV (reference sequence). Written as DNA, the CDR3 is TGTGCCAGCAGTTTCACTAACAGGGTGGGTCACACCTTC. It encodes CASSFTNRVGHTF.

This CDR3 reads CASSLGDRPYEQYF. The CDR3 coding sequence is TGTGCCAGCAGCCTGGGGGACAGACCCTACGAGCAGTACTTC. The chain links TRBV5-4 to TRBJ2-7; 7 bases match TRBD1. J lost 2 bases, V lost 4 bases, and 6 bases had no gene match. The CDR3 has 14 amino acids. Germline CDR1 SGHNT, CDR2 YYREEE (reference sequence). The full variable domain, with the rest looked up from reference TRBV5-4 and TRBJ2-7, is ETGVTQSPTHLIKTRGQQVTLRCSSQSGHNTVSWYQQALGQGPQFIFQYYREEENGRGNFPPRFSGLQFPNYSSELNVNALELDDSALYLCASSLGDRPYEQYFGPGTRLTVT.

The rearrangement uses TRBV5-1 and TRBJ2-1, with 7 bases lining up with TRBD2. The length of the CDR3 is 14 residues. Germline V gene sequence: CDR1 SGHRS, CDR2 YFSETQ. The V gene end was trimmed by 0 bases and the J gene end by 7 bases; junction bases not matched to a gene: 4. The CDR3 DNA sequence: TGCGCCAGCAGCTTGGGTCTAGCGGCGAATGAGCAGTTCTTC. Its protein is CASSLGLAANEQFF.

The gene calls are TRBV10-3 and TRBJ2-7, with D possibly matching TRBD2 (6 bases). Germline values: CDR1 ENHRY, CDR2 SYGVKD. The CDR3 spans 11 residues. Trimming took off 3 bases at V and 7 bases at J, with 7 bases between the two ends. CDR3 residues: CAISDGGEQYF. CDR3 DNA sequence: TGTGCCATCAGTGACGGGGGTGAGCAGTACTTC.

V and J are TRBV2 and TRBJ2-1; no clear D. V dropped 6 bases and J dropped 0 bases, with 12 bases sitting between them. Germline V gives CDR1 SNHLY, CDR2 FYNNEI. The CDR3 totals 15 residues. The CDR3 nucleotides are TGTGCCAGCAGGGAGACTCCAAGCTCCTACAATGAGCAGTTCTTC. Residues: CASRETPSSYNEQFF.

The rearrangement joins TRBV3-1 (or the pseudogene TRBV3-2) to TRBJ2-6; no clear D. The germline gives CDR1 LGHDT, CDR2 YNNKEL (reference sequence). V was shortened by 1 base and J by 0 bases, with 13 bases between the two germline ends. This CDR3 comprises 18 residues. In DNA, the CDR3 is TGTGCCAGCAGCCAAGTCGACCCATTCTCCTCTGGGGCCAACGTCCTGACTTTC. Translated, it gives CASSQVDPFSSGANVLTF.

This chain joins TRBV6-5 and TRBJ2-7, with 8 bases matching TRBD1. Germline CDR1 and CDR2: MNHEY and SVGAGI. The CDR3 has 12 residues. With 6 bases clipped from V and 4 bases from J, the junction kept 2 bases outside the gene matches. CDR3 DNA sequence: TGTGCCAGCAGGAACAGGGGGTACGAGCAGTACTTC. Residues: CASRNRGYEQYF.

This clone appeared a single time. The genes are TRBV29-1 and TRBJ1-1, with TRBD1 as a possible D gene (5 bases). There are 13 residues in the CDR3. CDR1 SQVTM and CDR2 ANQGSEA come from the germline V gene. The ends were cut back, 3 bases at V and 1 base at J, with 9 bases in the middle. In nucleotides, the CDR3 is TGCAGCGTTGATGGGGGACCGAACACTGAAGCTTTCTTT. Translating gives CSVDGGPNTEAFF.

The rearrangement uses TRBV5-4 and TRBJ2-2, with 10 bases that match TRBD2. The CDR3 length is 16 residues. V shed 7 bases, J shed 1 base, and the junction held 7 bases outside the gene matches. Germline V gives CDR1 SGHNT, CDR2 YYREEE (reference sequence). CDR3 in DNA: TGTGCCAGCGGGGAAGCGGGAGGGTTGAACACCGGGGAGCTGTTTTTT. Translated: CASGEAGGLNTGELFF.

V gene TRBV7-3 combines with J gene TRBJ1-1; 9 bases match TRBD1. Looked up from germline, CDR1 is SGHTA and CDR2 is FQGTGA. The trim removed 4 bases at V and 4 bases at J, leaving 4 bases unmatched. The CDR3 sequence is 14 residues long. The CDR3 is CASSSTGGGTEAFF. The CDR3 nucleotides are TGTGCCAGCAGCTCGACAGGGGGAGGCACTGAAGCTTTCTTT. Full variable domain (outside the CDR3, taken from reference TRBV7-3 and TRBJ1-1): GAGVSQTPSNKVTEKGKYVELRCDPISGHTALYWYRQSLGQGPEFLIYFQGTGAADDSGLPNDRFFAVRPEGSVSTLKIQRTERGDSAVYLCASSSTGGGTEAFFGQGTRLTVV.